This TCR beta chain was documented in a study of OX40 agonist ivuxolimab in advanced cancers. The V and J ends lost 1 base and 0 bases respectively, with 9 bases between them. The CDR3 is 15 amino acids. In germline, CDR1 is SGHTS, CDR2 YDEGEE. The assay was immunoSEQ multiplex PCR, and TCRdb's table has in-frame clones only and misses some. Here the sample spans around 36,000 clones, roughly 87% being singletons. The source is an adult with an advanced solid tumor such as melanoma, head and neck, liver or kidney cancer. The rearrangement uses TRBV5-8 and TRBJ2-3; no firm D call. The sequences come from CD4+ or CD8+ T cells sorted from blood, collected in a trial of the OX40 agonist ivuxolimab. The CDR3 loop reads CASSLRHISTDTQYF. The CDR3 DNA sequence: TGTGCCAGCAGCTTGAGACATATTAGCACAGATACGCAGTATTTT.